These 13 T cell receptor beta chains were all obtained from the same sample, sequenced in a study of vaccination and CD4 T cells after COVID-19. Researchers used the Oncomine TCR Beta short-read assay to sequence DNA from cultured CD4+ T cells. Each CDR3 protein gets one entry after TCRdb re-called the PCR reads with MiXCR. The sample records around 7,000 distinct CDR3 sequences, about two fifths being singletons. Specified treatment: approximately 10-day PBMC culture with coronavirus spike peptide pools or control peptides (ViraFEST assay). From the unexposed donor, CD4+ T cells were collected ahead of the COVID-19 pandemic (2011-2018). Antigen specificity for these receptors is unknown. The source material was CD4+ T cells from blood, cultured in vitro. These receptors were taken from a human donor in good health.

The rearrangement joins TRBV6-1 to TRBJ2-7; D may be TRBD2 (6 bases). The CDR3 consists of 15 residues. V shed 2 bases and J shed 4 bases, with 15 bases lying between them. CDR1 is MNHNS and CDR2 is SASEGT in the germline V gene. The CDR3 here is CASSEWLQGLYEQYF. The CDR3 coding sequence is TGTGCCAGCAGTGAATGGTTGCAGGGACTTTACGAGCAGTACTTC.

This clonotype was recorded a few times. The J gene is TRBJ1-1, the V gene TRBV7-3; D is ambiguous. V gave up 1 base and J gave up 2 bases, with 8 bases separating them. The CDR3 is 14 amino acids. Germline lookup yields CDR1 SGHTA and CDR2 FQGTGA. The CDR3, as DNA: TGTGCCAGCAGCTTAAGGGCGGATAACACTGAAGCTTTCTTT. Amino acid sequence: CASSLRADNTEAFF.

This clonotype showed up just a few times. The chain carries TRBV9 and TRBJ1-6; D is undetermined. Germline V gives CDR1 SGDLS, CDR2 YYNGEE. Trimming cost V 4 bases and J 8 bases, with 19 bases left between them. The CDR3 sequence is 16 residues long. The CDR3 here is CASSPRILYTDSPLHF. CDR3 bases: TGTGCCAGCAGCCCCAGAATCCTGTATACGGATTCACCCCTCCACTTT.

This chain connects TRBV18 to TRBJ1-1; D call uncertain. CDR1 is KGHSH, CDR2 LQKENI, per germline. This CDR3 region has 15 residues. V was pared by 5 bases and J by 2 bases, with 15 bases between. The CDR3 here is CASSENRELNTEAFF. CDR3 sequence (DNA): TGTGCCAGCTCAGAAAACCGGGAGCTAAACACTGAAGCTTTCTTT.

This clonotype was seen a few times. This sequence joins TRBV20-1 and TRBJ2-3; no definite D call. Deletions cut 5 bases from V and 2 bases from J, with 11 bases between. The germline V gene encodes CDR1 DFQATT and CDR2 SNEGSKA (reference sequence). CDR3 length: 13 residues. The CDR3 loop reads CSAPYPYTDTQYF. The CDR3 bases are TGCAGTGCTCCCTATCCTTACACAGATACGCAGTATTTT.

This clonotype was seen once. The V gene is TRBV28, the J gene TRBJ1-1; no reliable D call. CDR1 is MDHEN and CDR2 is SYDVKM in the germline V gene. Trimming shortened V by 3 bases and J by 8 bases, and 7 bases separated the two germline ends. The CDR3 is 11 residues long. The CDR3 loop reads CASSLEEEAFF. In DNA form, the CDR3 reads TGTGCCAGCAGTTTGGAGGAAGAAGCTTTCTTT.

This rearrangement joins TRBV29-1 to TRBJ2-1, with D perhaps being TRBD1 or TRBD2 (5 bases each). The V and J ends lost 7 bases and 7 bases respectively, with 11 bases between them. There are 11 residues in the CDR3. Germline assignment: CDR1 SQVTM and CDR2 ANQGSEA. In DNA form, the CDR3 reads TGCAGCGGGGGGATAGCGAATGAGCAGTTCTTC. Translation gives CSGGIANEQFF.

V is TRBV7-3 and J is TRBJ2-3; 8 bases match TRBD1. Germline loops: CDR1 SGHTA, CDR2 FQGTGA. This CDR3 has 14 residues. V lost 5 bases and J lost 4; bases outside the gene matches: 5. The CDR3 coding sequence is TGTGCCAGCAGCGCGTCGACAGGGGCAGATACGCAGTATTTT. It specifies CASSASTGADTQYF. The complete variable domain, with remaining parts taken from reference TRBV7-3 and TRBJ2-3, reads GAGVSQTPSNKVTEKGKYVELRCDPISGHTALYWYRQSLGQGPEFLIYFQGTGAADDSGLPNDRFFAVRPEGSVSTLKIQRTERGDSAVYLCASSASTGADTQYFGPGTRLTVL.

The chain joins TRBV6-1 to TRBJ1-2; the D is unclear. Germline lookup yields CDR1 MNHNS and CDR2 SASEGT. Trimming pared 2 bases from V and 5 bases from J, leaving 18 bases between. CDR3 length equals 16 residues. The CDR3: CASSENWTGLSYGYTF. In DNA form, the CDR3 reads TGTGCCAGCAGTGAAAATTGGACGGGCTTATCTTATGGCTACACCTTC.

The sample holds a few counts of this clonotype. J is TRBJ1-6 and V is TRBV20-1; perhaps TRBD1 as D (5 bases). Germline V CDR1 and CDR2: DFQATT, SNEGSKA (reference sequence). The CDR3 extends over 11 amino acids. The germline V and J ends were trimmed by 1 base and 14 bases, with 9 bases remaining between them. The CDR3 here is CSARARGALHF. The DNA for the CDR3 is TGCAGTGCTAGAGCTAGAGGGGCCCTCCACTTT.

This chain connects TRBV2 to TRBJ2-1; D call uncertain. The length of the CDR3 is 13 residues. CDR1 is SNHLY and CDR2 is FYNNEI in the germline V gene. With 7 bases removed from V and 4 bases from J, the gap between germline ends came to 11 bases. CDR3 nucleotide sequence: TGTGCCAGCAAGTTCTCAGATTACAATGAGCAGTTCTTC. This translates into CASKFSDYNEQFF.

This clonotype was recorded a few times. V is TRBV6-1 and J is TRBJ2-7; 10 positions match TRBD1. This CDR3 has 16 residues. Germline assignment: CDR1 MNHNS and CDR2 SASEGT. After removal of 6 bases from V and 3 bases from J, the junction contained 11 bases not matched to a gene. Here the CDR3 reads CASSPAVGTGVYEQYF. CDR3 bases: TGTGCCAGCAGCCCCGCGGTCGGGACAGGGGTCTACGAGCAGTACTTC.

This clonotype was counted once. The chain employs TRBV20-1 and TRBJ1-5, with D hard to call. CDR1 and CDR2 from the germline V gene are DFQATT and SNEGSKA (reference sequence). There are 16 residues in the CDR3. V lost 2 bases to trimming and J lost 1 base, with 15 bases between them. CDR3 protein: CSARRTAKKSNQPQHF. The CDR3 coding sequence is TGCAGTGCTAGACGCACGGCAAAAAAGAGCAATCAGCCCCAGCATTTT.